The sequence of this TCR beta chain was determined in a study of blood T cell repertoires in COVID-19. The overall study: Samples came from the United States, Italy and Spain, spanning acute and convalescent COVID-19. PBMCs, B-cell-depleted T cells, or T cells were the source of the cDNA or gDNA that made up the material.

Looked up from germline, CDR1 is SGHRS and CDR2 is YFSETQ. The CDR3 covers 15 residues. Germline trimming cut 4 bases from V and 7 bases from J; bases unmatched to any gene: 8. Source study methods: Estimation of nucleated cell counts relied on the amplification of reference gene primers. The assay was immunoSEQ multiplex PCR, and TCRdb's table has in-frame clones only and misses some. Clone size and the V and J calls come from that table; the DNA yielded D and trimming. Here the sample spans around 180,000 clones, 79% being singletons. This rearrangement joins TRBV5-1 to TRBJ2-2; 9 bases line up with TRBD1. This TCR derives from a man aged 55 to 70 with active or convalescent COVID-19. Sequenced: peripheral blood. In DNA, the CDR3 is TGCGCCAGCAGCACGGGACAGGGCTACGGCGGGGAGCTGTTTTTT. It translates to CASSTGQGYGGELFF. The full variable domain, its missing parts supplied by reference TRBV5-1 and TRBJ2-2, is KAGVTQTPRYLIKTRGQQVTLSCSPISGHRSVSWYQQTPGQGLQFLFEYFSETQRNKGNFPGRFSGRQFSNSRSEMNVSTLELGDSALYLCASSTGQGYGGELFFGEGSRLTVL.